The clone carrying this T cell receptor (beta chain) was seen repeatedly, ten times or more. Amplified TCR beta CDR3 regions came from RNA transcripts. The HTBI primer set drove a first-round RT-PCR of the TCR CDR3. MiXCR, applied by TCRdb to the multiplex PCR reads, yields one record per CDR3 protein. The sample records about 700,000 distinct CDR3 sequences, about 15% being singletons. Stable disease denoted Graves' hyperthyroidism without ophthalmopathy progression within 18 months. Those with hyperthyroidism were 18 to 65 years old, newly diagnosed, and ill for under 2 months. Exclusion of a patient resulted from uncontrolled infection, other autoimmune disease, pregnancy or lactation. PBMCs were collected from a roughly 10 ml volume of fresh peripheral blood. These data are taken from a study of T cells in Graves' hyperthyroidism and ophthalmopathy. V dropped 0 bases and J dropped 5 bases, with 6 bases sitting between them. The CDR3 extends over 12 amino acids. The germline CDR1 and CDR2 sequences are SQVTM and ANQGSEA.

The V and J genes are TRBV29-1 and TRBJ2-3; D is ambiguous. The clonotype was recovered from a woman in her late teens or twenties with Graves' hyperthyroidism. The source material was blood. CDR3 nucleotide sequence: TGCAGCGTTGAAGAAGGGTTAGATACGCAGTATTTT. Residues: CSVEEGLDTQYF.